Listed below are T cell receptor beta chains from one sample, sequenced in a study of T cells in Graves' hyperthyroidism and ophthalmopathy. TCRdb called the multiplex PCR reads again in MiXCR, with one record for every CDR3 protein. The data show about 610,000 distinct CDR3 sequences, about 14% seen once. Sequencing was done on a sample of blood. Receptors originate from a woman aged 40 to 50 with Graves' ophthalmopathy. CDR3s include the opening cysteine and the closing phenylalanine or tryptophan. Each record gives: clone size, V gene, D gene, J gene, CDR3 protein, CDR3 DNA. A D gene is named only where the DNA matches it firmly. Clone sizes are given selectively: once, few, many, or a class where the clone is expanded.

>-|TRBV13|TRBD1|TRBJ2-4
CASTWTGGKNIQYF
TGTGCCAGCACCTGGACAGGGGGCAAAAACATTCAGTACTTC
>-|TRBV11-2|-|TRBJ2-5
CASRWISEEETQYF
TGTGCCAGCCGCTGGATTAGCGAAGAAGAGACCCAGTACTTC
>many|TRBV5-1|-|TRBJ1-2
CASSEANYGYTF
TGCGCCAGCAGTGAGGCTAACTATGGCTACACCTTC
>many|TRBV11-2|TRBD1|TRBJ1-1
CASSPGGRTENTEAFF
TGTGCCAGCAGCCCAGGGGGACGGACAGAGAACACTGAAGCTTTCTTT
>-|TRBV20-1|TRBD1|TRBJ2-4
CSARDRNQAKNIQYF
TGCAGTGCTAGGGACAGGAACCAAGCCAAAAACATTCAGTACTTC
>many|TRBV27|TRBD2|TRBJ2-2
CASSLSGTKAGELFF
TGTGCCAGCAGTTTATCGGGGACTAAGGCCGGGGAGCTGTTTTTT
>many|TRBV28|-|TRBJ1-1
CASTGGIVTEAFF
TGTGCCAGCACCGGCGGGATAGTCACTGAAGCTTTCTTT
>many|TRBV7-8|TRBD1|TRBJ1-2
CASSLGGQGAGGYTF
TGTGCCAGCAGCTTAGGGGGACAGGGGGCGGGTGGCTACACCTTC
>many|TRBV19|-|TRBJ2-2
CASSIENTGELFF
TGTGCCAGTAGTATAGAGAACACCGGGGAGCTGTTTTTT
>many|TRBV7-9|TRBD2|TRBJ2-5
CASSLVGLAGVLETQYF
TGTGCCAGCAGCTTAGTCGGACTAGCGGGGGTTCTTGAGACCCAGTACTTC
>-|TRBV3-1|-|TRBJ2-2
CASSQVLEGQPNTGELFF
TGTGCCAGCAGCCAAGTTCTAGAGGGCCAACCCAACACCGGGGAGCTGTTTTTT
>many|TRBV6-2/TRBV6-3|-|TRBJ1-3
CASSYGTAGVLSGNTIYF
TGTGCCAGCAGTTACGGGACCGCGGGAGTTCTCTCTGGAAACACCATATATTTT
>many|TRBV28|TRBD1|TRBJ2-5
CASSTPGQGVQTQYF
TGTGCCAGCAGTACCCCGGGACAGGGCGTACAGACCCAGTACTTC
>-|TRBV6-5|TRBD2|TRBJ2-7
CASSFHRTSGSPDEQYF
TGTGCCAGCAGTTTCCACCGTACTAGCGGGAGTCCAGACGAGCAGTACTTC
>many|TRBV12-3/TRBV12-4|-|TRBJ2-4
CASSRTQSNSDIQYF
TGTGCCAGCAGCCGTACCCAAAGTAACAGCGACATTCAGTACTTC
>many|TRBV4-1|TRBD2|TRBJ2-5
CASSQLWGTSGTPAQYF
TGCGCCAGCAGCCAGCTCTGGGGGACTAGCGGAACGCCGGCCCAGTACTTC
>many|TRBV13|TRBD1|TRBJ2-7
CASSIGQGSYEQYF
TGTGCCAGCAGTATTGGACAGGGCTCCTACGAGCAGTACTTC
>many|TRBV30|-|TRBJ2-5
CAWSGDNQETQYF
TGTGCCTGGAGCGGAGACAACCAAGAGACCCAGTACTTC
>many|TRBV6-5|-|TRBJ2-7
CASSYSQGSTYEQYF
TGTGCCAGCAGTTACTCTCAGGGCAGCACCTACGAGCAGTACTTC
>many|TRBV28|-|TRBJ2-5
CASSPRLPQETQYF
TGTGCCAGCAGTCCCCGACTGCCCCAAGAGACCCAGTACTTC
>many|TRBV4-2|-|TRBJ2-5
CASSQGGERQETQYF
TGTGCCAGCAGCCAAGGAGGGGAACGGCAGGAGACCCAGTACTTC
>many|TRBV11-1|-|TRBJ2-2
CASSSPGSVAGELFF
TGTGCCAGCAGCTCTCCCGGGAGCGTGGCCGGGGAGCTGTTTTTT
>many|TRBV28|TRBD2|TRBJ2-7
CASSFQRDLYEQYF
TGTGCCAGCAGTTTCCAGCGGGACCTCTACGAGCAGTACTTC
>few|TRBV9|TRBD2|TRBJ2-2
CASSPGLAGVSYTGELFF
TGTGCCAGCAGCCCAGGACTAGCGGGAGTTTCGTACACCGGGGAGCTGTTTTTT
>many|TRBV6-2/TRBV6-3|-|TRBJ2-7
CASSNPWGGGGNEQYF
TGTGCCAGCAGCAACCCGTGGGGTGGAGGGGGCAACGAGCAGTACTTC
>once|TRBV15|TRBD1|TRBJ2-7
CATSNIRDRDPYEQYF
TGTGCCACCAGCAATATCCGGGACAGGGATCCCTACGAGCAGTACTTC
>many|TRBV15|-|TRBJ2-5
CATSMEGRPQETQYF
TGTGCCACCAGCATGGAGGGACGGCCGCAAGAGACCCAGTACTTC
>-|TRBV20-1|-|TRBJ1-2
CSAIREGGGYTF
TGCAGTGCTATCAGGGAAGGAGGTGGCTACACCTTC
>many|TRBV20-1|-|TRBJ1-1
CSAREDGANTEAFF
TGCAGTGCCAGGGAGGACGGGGCGAACACTGAAGCTTTCTTT
>-|TRBV24-1|-|TRBJ2-5
CATSQTAQETQYF
TGTGCCACCAGTCAAACAGCACAAGAGACCCAGTACTTC
>many|TRBV6-2/TRBV6-3|-|TRBJ2-7
CASSVVAYEQYF
TGTGCCAGCAGTGTAGTAGCCTACGAGCAGTACTTC
>-|TRBV11-2|TRBD2|TRBJ2-7
CASSGVNLGPSGSPYEQYF
TGTGCCAGCAGCGGCGTCAATCTCGGGCCTAGCGGGAGTCCCTACGAGCAGTACTTC
>many|TRBV13|-|TRBJ2-5
CASSPNIEETQYF
TGTGCCAGCAGCCCGAACATTGAAGAGACCCAGTACTTC
>-|TRBV15|-|TRBJ2-7
CATSRESLLDSSYEQYF
TGTGCCACCAGCAGAGAAAGTTTACTCGACAGTAGCTACGAGCAGTACTTC
>many|TRBV6-5|-|TRBJ1-3
CASSYSNGAFGNTIYF
TGTGCCAGCAGTTACTCGAACGGGGCCTTTGGAAACACCATATATTTT
>few|TRBV6-1|-|TRBJ1-2
CASSEATNYGYTF
TGTGCCAGCAGTGAAGCTACGAACTATGGCTACACCTTC
>many|TRBV6-5|TRBD1|TRBJ2-7
CASTRTGGARTPSEQYF
TGTGCCAGCACCAGGACAGGGGGCGCGAGGACGCCATCCGAGCAGTACTTC
>many|TRBV29-1|-|TRBJ2-5
CSVDRAGETQYF
TGCAGCGTTGACCGGGCGGGTGAGACCCAGTACTTC
>many|TRBV6-1|-|TRBJ1-1
CASRQGRGGNTEAFF
TGTGCCAGCAGGCAGGGGAGGGGGGGGAACACTGAAGCTTTCTTT
>-|TRBV4-1|TRBD1|TRBJ2-7
CASSQNRGSYEQYF
TGCGCCAGCAGCCAAAACAGGGGGTCCTACGAGCAGTACTTC
>few|TRBV7-8|TRBD1|TRBJ1-2
CASSLAQQGIDGYTF
TGTGCCAGCAGCTTAGCGCAACAGGGGATAGATGGCTACACCTTC
>-|TRBV20-1|TRBD1|TRBJ2-5
CSASQGGAETQYF
TGCAGTGCTAGTCAAGGGGGCGCGGAGACCCAGTACTTC
>many|TRBV30|-|TRBJ1-1
CAWSVQQGNTEAFF
TGTGCCTGGAGTGTACAACAGGGGAACACTGAAGCTTTCTTT
>few|TRBV9|TRBD2|TRBJ2-7
CASSVGLAAFNEQYF
TGTGCCAGCAGCGTCGGACTAGCGGCCTTTAATGAGCAGTACTTC
>many|TRBV6-2/TRBV6-3|TRBD1|TRBJ1-2
CARLTGQKARDGYTF
TGTGCCAGACTTACGGGACAGAAAGCCCGAGATGGCTACACCTTC
>many|TRBV19|-|TRBJ2-3
CASSIAATSGDTQYF
TGTGCCAGTAGTATAGCTGCTACTTCGGGGGATACGCAGTATTTT